The 27 T cell receptor beta chains given below trace back to one sample, sequenced in a study of blood T cells in healthy people across ages. A J-beta primer mix and a sample-barcoded 5' primer were used in a second PCR of roughly 7 to 12 cycles. TCRdb processed the 5' RACE reads anew with MiXCR; each CDR3 protein has one entry. The sample yields fewer than 1 million distinct CDR3 sequences, approximately 48% seen once. Sequencing was performed on blood. The receptor source for this set is a man aged 60 to 69 in good health.

The rearrangement joins TRBV20-1 to TRBJ2-5; 9 bases match TRBD2. Per germline, CDR1 DFQATT and CDR2 SNEGSKA (reference sequence). CDR3 length: 16 amino acids. Trimming at V came to 5 bases and at J to 2 bases, leaving 12 bases not matched to a gene. The CDR3 DNA reads as TGCAGTGCTCTTTTTGGGTCTAGCGGGGCTCAAGAGACCCAGTACTTC. Translated: CSALFGSSGAQETQYF.

Note on this clonotype: A much bigger clone sits one base away, suggesting this may be a read error. The chain carries TRBV4-3 and TRBJ2-7; D is unresolved. Trimming removed 0 bases from V and 2 bases from J, with 8 bases in between. The CDR3 contains 14 residues. Germline CDR1 LGHNA, CDR2 YSLEER. This CDR3 reads CASSQDGSPYEQYF. CDR3 bases: TGCGCCAGCAGCCAAGATGGCTCCCCCTACGAGCAGTACTTC.

V gene TRBV11-2 combines with J gene TRBJ1-2; TRBD1 aligns across 8 bases. The CDR3 loop spans 17 amino acids. V was pared by 5 bases and J by 0 bases, with 11 bases of the junction left unmatched. The germline V gene encodes CDR1 SGHAT and CDR2 FQNNGV. CDR3 DNA: TGTGCCAGCAGCCCGTTCGGCGGGACAGGAACTAACTATGGCTACACCTTC. Amino acid sequence: CASSPFGGTGTNYGYTF.

The rearrangement uses TRBV6-5 and TRBJ1-1; D perhaps matches TRBD1 (6 bases). V gave up 4 bases and J gave up 3 bases, with 12 bases separating them. Germline CDR1 and CDR2: MNHEY and SVGAGI. This CDR3 has 14 residues. The CDR3 nucleotides are TGTGCCAGCAGTTTGGGGGGGGGGCACACTGAAGCTTTCTTT. As protein: CASSLGGGHTEAFF.

V is TRBV20-1 and J is TRBJ1-2, with TRBD1 identical over 11 bases. From germline, CDR1 is DFQATT and CDR2 SNEGSKA (reference sequence). CDR3 length: 14 amino acids. Unmatched junction bases numbered 9, after V lost 5 bases and J lost 7 bases. In DNA form, the CDR3 reads TGCAGTGCTGACGAGGACAGGGGGCTTAGTGGCTACACCTTC. Protein sequence: CSADEDRGLSGYTF.

As regards this clonotype: A much larger clonotype is one base distant, so this may be a read error. CDR3 coding DNA: TGTGCCAGCAGTAAAACCCGGGGGGGGAGCTCCTACAATGAGCAGTACTTC. Protein sequence: CASSKTRGGSSYNEQYF. This chain connects TRBV12-3 or TRBV12-4 to TRBJ2-7; 8 positions agree with TRBD2. V lost 5 bases, J lost 7 bases, and 19 bases stayed unmatched. The CDR3 runs 17 residues.

In this sample, this clonotype turned up a few times. CDR3 sequence: CASSQDGPGGYTF. As DNA, the CDR3 is TGTGCCAGCAGCCAAGATGGCCCGGGGGGCTACACCTTC. V gene TRBV14 combines with J gene TRBJ1-2; D ambiguous. The V end was cut by 0 bases, the J end by 8 bases, with 10 bases between. In germline, CDR1 is SGHDN, CDR2 FVKESK. The CDR3 contains 13 residues.

This clonotype appeared a few times. V usage is TRBV9 and J usage is TRBJ2-5; 10 nucleotides line up with TRBD2. J lost 1 base, V lost 4 bases, and 4 bases had no gene match. The CDR3 contains 15 residues. The germline V gene encodes CDR1 SGDLS and CDR2 YYNGEE. The CDR3: CASSSVAGGQETQYF. In DNA, the CDR3 is TGTGCCAGCAGCTCCGTAGCGGGGGGCCAAGAGACCCAGTACTTC.

The chain recombines TRBV27 with TRBJ1-1; D unclear. The V gene's germline CDR1 is MNHEY and CDR2 SMNVEV (reference sequence). This CDR3 is built from 15 residues. Trimming stripped 8 bases from V and 1 base from J, with 17 bases between. The CDR3 DNA is TGTGCCAGCCAATTAACACAGAAGCGGAACACTGAAGCTTTCTTT. Its protein product is CASQLTQKRNTEAFF.

This clonotype was found a few times. The chain uses TRBV29-1 and TRBJ1-2, with 8 bases aligning to TRBD1. V dropped 7 bases and J dropped 2; count of bases not matched to a gene: 6. Germline V lookup: CDR1 SQVTM, CDR2 ANQGSEA. The CDR3 spans 13 residues. The CDR3 DNA sequence: TGCAGCGCTACGGACAGGGAAAACTATGGCTACACCTTC. This gives the protein CSATDRENYGYTF.

This clonotype was recorded a few times. The genes are TRBV4-3 and TRBJ2-1; D is unresolved. Trimming took 0 bases from V and 8 from J, leaving 17 bases between them. Germline values: CDR1 LGHNA, CDR2 YSLEER. The CDR3 totals 16 residues. CDR3 loop: CASSQEGSFAGYEQFF. The CDR3 DNA reads TGCGCCAGCAGCCAAGAAGGAAGCTTCGCTGGCTATGAGCAGTTCTTC.

This clonotype was counted ten times or more. The V gene is TRBV27, the J gene TRBJ1-2, with TRBD1 matching over 7 bases. The germline gives CDR1 MNHEY, CDR2 SMNVEV (reference sequence). This CDR3 contains 13 residues. Trimming at V came to 3 bases and at J to 3 bases, leaving 1 base not matched to a gene. In DNA, the CDR3 is TGTGCCAGCAGTTTCGACAGGGACTATGGCTACACCTTC. The encoded protein is CASSFDRDYGYTF.

The chain recombines TRBV9 with TRBJ1-1, with D tentatively TRBD1 (5 bases). The CDR3 is 14 residues long. Germline V gene sequence: CDR1 SGDLS, CDR2 YYNGEE. V lost 3 bases and J lost 0, with 9 bases in between. The CDR3 loop is CASSAGPMNTEAFF. CDR3 nucleotides: TGTGCCAGCAGCGCGGGACCGATGAACACTGAAGCTTTCTTT.

This clonotype showed up just a few times. The J gene is TRBJ2-4, the V gene TRBV2, with D possibly matching TRBD1 (6 bases). V dropped 6 bases and J dropped 7 bases, with 16 bases sitting between them. This CDR3 spans 14 amino acids. The germline V gene encodes CDR1 SNHLY and CDR2 FYNNEI. The CDR3 DNA is TGTGCCAGCAGCCTACAGGGTGGGTGGAACATTCAGTACTTC. This translates into CASSLQGGWNIQYF.

The chain uses TRBV4-3 and TRBJ2-7; D is perhaps TRBD1 (6 bases). Trimming removed 0 bases at V and 0 bases at J, with 12 bases between. This CDR3 region has 16 residues. Germline CDR1 LGHNA, CDR2 YSLEER. The CDR3 DNA sequence: TGCGCCAGCAGCCAAGAACCGGCAGGGGCCTCCTACGAGCAGTACTTC. This codes for CASSQEPAGASYEQYF.

Many counts were recorded for this clonotype. The chain joins TRBV6-2 or TRBV6-3 to TRBJ2-1; D call uncertain. The length of the CDR3 is 11 residues. CDR1 and CDR2 (germline): MNHEY, SVGEGT. Trimming removed 0 bases from V and 7 bases from J, with 1 base in between. The CDR3: CASSYSNEQFF. The CDR3 region has the DNA TGTGCCAGCAGTTACTCAAATGAGCAGTTCTTC.

The gene calls are TRBV12-3 or TRBV12-4 and TRBJ2-1, with D possibly matching TRBD1 (6 bases). Gene TRBJ2-7 matches the end of the DNA better, so the J call may be wrong. This CDR3 region has 13 residues. The chain's CDR3 is CASSGDNRYEQYF. The DNA of the CDR3 is TGTGCCAGCAGTGGGGACAACCGCTACGAGCAGTACTTC.

The rearrangement joins TRBV6-1 to TRBJ1-4; D is unclear. The V gene lost 5 bases and the J gene lost 7 bases, with 17 bases spanning the gap. This CDR3 region has 15 residues. Germline V lookup: CDR1 MNHNS, CDR2 SASEGT. The CDR3 DNA reads TGTGCCAGCAGTCTGACCCCAGAAGGTAGTGAAAAACTGTTTTTT. Translating it yields CASSLTPEGSEKLFF.

V and J are TRBV27 and TRBJ2-1; TRBD2 aligns across 8 bases. Trimming removed 8 bases from V and 8 bases from J; junction bases left unmatched: 20. Germline values: CDR1 MNHEY, CDR2 SMNVEV (reference sequence). The CDR3 is 17 amino acids. The CDR3 region has the DNA TGTGCCAGCCTCTTCCGACCCGGGCGAGCGGGGGCTGATGAGCAGTTCTTC. Translated, it gives CASLFRPGRAGADEQFF.

V and J are TRBV20-1 and TRBJ2-1; tentatively, D is TRBD1 or TRBD2 (6 bases each). The V and J ends lost 5 bases and 0 bases respectively, with 17 bases between them. Germline assignment: CDR1 DFQATT and CDR2 SNEGSKA (reference sequence). This CDR3 region has 16 residues. The CDR3 sequence: CSAPHGGAYSYNEQFF. CDR3 in DNA: TGCAGTGCTCCCCACGGGGGCGCCTACTCCTACAATGAGCAGTTCTTC.

The CDR3 spells CASSQSRVRPYEIHTF. In nucleotides, the CDR3 is TGCGCCAGCAGTCAATCCAGGGTCCGGCCATACGAAATTCACACCTTC. V is TRBV23-1 and J is TRBJ1-2; tentative D call: TRBD1 (5 bases). TRBV23-1 counts as an open reading frame of uncertain function. The CDR3 contains 16 residues. The ends were cut back, 0 bases at V and 12 bases at J, with 23 bases in the middle.

V gene TRBV12-5 combines with J gene TRBJ2-3, with TRBD2 identical over 12 bases. Germline-derived CDR1 and CDR2 are LGHNT and FRNRAP. CDR3 length equals 15 residues. J lost 5 bases, V lost 1 base, and 1 base had no gene match. In nucleotides, the CDR3 is TGTGCTAGTGGTTTGGGACTAGCGGGGGAAGATACGCAGTATTTT. It codes for CASGLGLAGEDTQYF.

V usage is TRBV21-1 and J usage is TRBJ1-5; no check of the table's D call, TRBD1, against the DNA was made. TRBV21-1 corresponds to a pseudogene. This CDR3 is built from 16 residues. CDR3 sequence reads: CASSTTGVRGNQPQHF. In nucleotides, the CDR3 is TGTGCCAGCAGCACCACGGGGGTCCGGGGCAATCAGCCCCAGCATTTT.

This clonotype was detected many times. The chain couples TRBV10-3 to TRBJ2-7; possible D gene TRBD1, 6 bases. V dropped 0 bases and J dropped 9 bases, with 33 bases sitting between them. The germline gives CDR1 ENHRY, CDR2 SYGVKD. This CDR3 is 20 amino acids long. CDR3 DNA: TGTGCCATCAGTGAGTCGAATGGGGACACGACCGTACCCCAACTCCGCGGGCAGTACTTC. It specifies CAISESNGDTTVPQLRGQYF.

The rearrangement joins TRBV30 to TRBJ2-7; TRBD1 agrees at 9 bases. The length of the CDR3 is 16 residues. The ends lost 0 bases at V and 1 base at J; junction bases unmatched: 7. The V gene's germline CDR1 is GTSNPN and CDR2 SVGIG (reference sequence). CDR3 sequence: CAWSVRRGQGSYEQYF. In DNA form, the CDR3 reads TGTGCCTGGAGTGTACGGAGGGGACAGGGTTCCTACGAGCAGTACTTC.

This rearrangement joins TRBV2 to TRBJ2-7; 7 nucleotides agree with TRBD1. Germline V gives CDR1 SNHLY, CDR2 FYNNEI. The CDR3 sequence is 15 residues long. After removal of 8 bases from V and 2 bases from J, the junction contained 12 bases not matched to a gene. The CDR3 is CASGPGQEDTYEQYF. CDR3 in DNA: TGTGCCAGCGGACCCGGACAGGAGGATACCTACGAGCAGTACTTC.

The rearrangement uses TRBV7-2 and TRBJ2-1, with 11 bases identical to TRBD1. The CDR3 sequence is 15 residues long. J gave up 8 bases and V 5 bases, and 8 bases lay outside the gene matches. Germline loops: CDR1 SGHTA, CDR2 FQGNSA. CDR3 DNA: TGTGCCAGCAGCATAAGGACAGGGGGCCGGGATGAGCAGTTCTTC. Translated: CASSIRTGGRDEQFF.